The T cell receptor beta chain under discussion was sequenced for a study of T cell repertoires in cytomegalovirus infection. Study as a whole: Evidence of both CMV infection and a matching HLA type came from public TCR beta signatures.

Study-level points and caveats: People with CMV and the relevant HLA were identified by cumulative public TCR beta family frequency. Ex vivo, HLA-C-restricted CMV-specific TCR beta clonotypes prevailed over the rest of the response.

The V gene's germline CDR1 is DFQATT and CDR2 SNEGSKA (reference sequence). V dropped 0 bases and J dropped 1 base, with 12 bases sitting between them. The CDR3 is made up of 15 amino acids. TCRdb independently ran MiXCR on the reads; one entry per CDR3 protein. The sample contains about 300,000 distinct CDR3 sequences, approximately 10% of which appear only once. As to this clonotype: Its cognate antigen is unknown.

The gene calls are TRBV20-1 and TRBJ2-5; possible D gene TRBD2, 5 bases. The sequencing sample was made of PBMCs. This TCR was recovered from a human donor in good health (CMV status not recorded). Some clones in this sample may be carry-over from other donors' samples. CDR3 in DNA: TGCAGTGCTAGAGAGCCTAGCACTTTCCAAGAGACCCAGTACTTC. As protein: CSAREPSTFQETQYF.